This T cell receptor beta chain was found in a study of shared clonotypes between healthy human individuals. With regard to this clone: Its antigen is not known.

This CDR3 spans 15 amino acids. The germline V gene has CDR1 SGHRS and CDR2 YFSETQ. The V gene lost 2 bases and the J gene lost 0 bases, with 8 bases spanning the gap. Study results and limitations: Clonotype sharing across four donors was observed for around 5% of naive CD4 clonotypes.

Investigators spread the genomic DNA of each subset evenly over several immunoSEQ plates. Method: immunoSEQ multiplex PCR; TCRdb's copy keeps in-frame clones and lacks some. There are approximately 980,000 clones in the sample; about 80% occur only once, and around 1.5% lies in the top ten. The clonotype originates from a young man in good health. Sequenced sample: memory CD4+ T cells sorted from blood. Specified subset: CD45RA-negative fraction. This rearrangement joins TRBV5-1 to TRBJ2-2; no firm D call. The CDR3 region has the DNA TGCGCCAGCAGCTTAAGAGACGCGAACACCGGGGAGCTGTTTTTT. It yields the protein CASSLRDANTGELFF. Using reference TRBV5-1 and TRBJ2-2 for the parts outside the CDR3, the full variable domain is KAGVTQTPRYLIKTRGQQVTLSCSPISGHRSVSWYQQTPGQGLQFLFEYFSETQRNKGNFPGRFSGRQFSNSRSEMNVSTLELGDSALYLCASSLRDANTGELFFGEGSRLTVL.